These 21 T cell receptor beta chains originate from one sample sequenced in a study of blood T cell repertoires in COVID-19. Method: immunoSEQ multiplex PCR; TCRdb's copy keeps in-frame clones and lacks some. The sample records about 190,000 clones, over 70% being singletons. Sequencing was done on a sample of peripheral blood. The receptor set was obtained from a man aged 55-75 years with active or convalescent COVID-19.

The rearrangement uses TRBV11-2 and TRBJ2-5; 7 positions agree with TRBD1. The CDR3 is 16 amino acids. CDR1 is SGHAT, CDR2 FQNNGV, per germline. V shed 3 bases and J 5 bases; nucleotides not matched to a gene: 12. In nucleotides, the CDR3 is TGTGCCAGCAGCTTGCCAAGGACAGGCTGGGACGAGACCCAGTACTTC. Protein: CASSLPRTGWDETQYF.

The gene calls are TRBV5-5 and TRBJ1-5; tentative D call: TRBD1 (6 bases). V lost 4 bases and J 4 bases, leaving 18 bases between the germline ends. The CDR3 runs 16 residues. Germline-derived CDR1 and CDR2 are SGHKS and YYEKEE (reference sequence). The CDR3 coding sequence is TGTGCCAGCAGCCAGGGGCGGACGAGCCCTAATCAGCCCCAGCATTTT. Protein: CASSQGRTSPNQPQHF.

The V call is TRBV5-6, the J call TRBJ2-7; a possible D gene is TRBD1 (5 bases). Trimming stripped 4 bases from V and 2 bases from J, with 10 bases between. The germline V gene has CDR1 SGHDT and CDR2 YYEEEE. CDR3 length equals 13 residues. The CDR3: CASSDPRAYEQYF. CDR3 nucleotide sequence: TGTGCCAGCAGCGATCCCAGGGCCTACGAGCAGTACTTC.

Concerning this clone: The same CDR3 is also encoded by other DNA sequences in this sample. The chain joins TRBV7-9 to TRBJ2-7, with TRBD1 matching over 7 bases. Germline CDR1 is SEHNR and CDR2 is FQNEAQ (reference sequence). V dropped 4 bases and J dropped 0; count of bases not matched to a gene: 3. This CDR3 comprises 14 residues. CDR3 nucleotide sequence: TGTGCCAGCAGCTGGGGACAGAGCTCCTACGAGCAGTACTTC. It yields the protein CASSWGQSSYEQYF. The complete variable domain, with remaining parts taken from reference TRBV7-9 and TRBJ2-7, reads DTGVSQNPRHKITKRGQNVTFRCDPISEHNRLYWYRQTLGQGPEFLTYFQNEAQLEKSRLLSDRFSAERPKGSFSTLEIQRTEQGDSAMYLCASSWGQSSYEQYFGPGTRLTVT.

This clone was recorded only once. The chain is built from TRBV6-1 and TRBJ1-5; tentatively, D is TRBD1 (5 bases). The germline V gene encodes CDR1 MNHNS and CDR2 SASEGT. Trimming pared 3 bases from V and 0 bases from J, leaving 9 bases between. The CDR3 contains 15 residues. CDR3 in amino acids: CASSEGLFSNQPQHF. The CDR3 coding sequence is TGTGCCAGCAGTGAGGGACTTTTTAGCAATCAGCCCCAGCATTTT.

In its sample, this clone was seen many times. The CDR3 reads CSVEEGQQETQYF. Written as DNA, the CDR3 is TGCAGCGTTGAAGAGGGACAGCAAGAGACCCAGTACTTC. The V call is TRBV29-1, the J call TRBJ2-5, with 7 bases that match TRBD1. V gave up 0 bases and J gave up 2 bases; unmatched junction bases: 0. The CDR3 covers 13 residues. Germline V gene data show CDR1 as SQVTM and CDR2 as ANQGSEA.

In its sample, this clone was seen a few times. The rearrangement links TRBV5-4 to TRBJ2-2; possible D gene TRBD1, 6 bases. Trimming took 5 bases from V and 4 from J, leaving 15 bases between them. CDR1 is SGHNT, CDR2 YYREEE, per germline (reference sequence). This CDR3 is 15 amino acids long. The CDR3 region has the DNA TGTGCCAGCAGGATTAGAGGGGGACCCACCGGGGAGCTGTTTTTT. This sequence encodes CASRIRGGPTGELFF.

The chain carries TRBV27 and TRBJ2-7; D is possibly TRBD2 (6 bases). There are 15 residues in the CDR3. V was pared by 5 bases and J by 4 bases, with 18 bases between. Germline lookup yields CDR1 MNHEY and CDR2 SMNVEV (reference sequence). The CDR3 here is CASSTAREKGYEQYF. CDR3 nucleotide sequence: TGTGCCAGCAGTACCGCCCGGGAGAAGGGGTACGAGCAGTACTTC.

V and J are TRBV5-6 and TRBJ2-5; D may be TRBD1 (6 bases). Germline V gives CDR1 SGHDT, CDR2 YYEEEE. With 1 base removed from V and 3 bases from J, the gap between germline ends came to 16 bases. The CDR3 is made up of 16 amino acids. CDR3 sequence reads: CASSLTVGTNEETQYF. As DNA, the CDR3 is TGTGCCAGCAGCTTGACTGTCGGGACAAACGAAGAGACCCAGTACTTC. The full variable domain, its missing parts supplied by reference TRBV5-6 and TRBJ2-5, is DAGVTQSPTHLIKTRGQQVTLRCSPKSGHDTVSWYQQALGQGPQFIFQYYEEEERQRGNFPDRFSGHQFPNYSSELNVNALLLGDSALYLCASSLTVGTNEETQYFGPGTRLLVL.

The chain is built from TRBV2 and TRBJ2-4; the D gene is possibly TRBD2 (5 bases). V gave up 4 bases and J gave up 8 bases, with 12 bases separating them. Germline loops: CDR1 SNHLY, CDR2 FYNNEI. This CDR3 is built from 13 residues. CDR3 DNA: TGTGCCAGCAGTGCCATAGCCGGGGACATTCAGTACTTC. It yields the protein CASSAIAGDIQYF.

This clone was seen just once. The chain links TRBV6-4 to TRBJ1-6, with D uncertain. The V gene's germline CDR1 is MRHNA and CDR2 SNTAGT. This CDR3 region has 14 residues. V lost 2 bases and J 12 bases, leaving 14 bases between the germline ends. CDR3 protein: CASSDPKGGKPLHF. DNA of the CDR3: TGTGCCAGCAGTGACCCGAAGGGAGGAAAACCCCTCCACTTT.

The chain links TRBV30 to TRBJ2-5; 10 nucleotides agree with TRBD1. The V and J ends lost 3 bases and 4 bases, in that order; junction bases with no gene match: 2. The V gene's germline CDR1 is GTSNPN and CDR2 SVGIG (reference sequence). This CDR3 has 13 amino acids. The DNA of the CDR3 is TGTGCCTGGAGCCGGGACAGGGGAGAGACCCAGTACTTC. Its translation: CAWSRDRGETQYF.

This clone was seen once. The rearrangement links TRBV5-4 to TRBJ1-2, with D hard to call. Looked up from germline, CDR1 is SGHNT and CDR2 is YYREEE (reference sequence). This CDR3 is 14 amino acids long. V was shortened by 0 bases and J by 1 base, with 7 bases between the two germline ends. CDR3 loop: CASSLGQDNYGYTF. CDR3 sequence (DNA): TGTGCCAGCAGCTTGGGGCAGGATAACTATGGCTACACCTTC. Complete variable domain (other parts from reference TRBV5-4 and TRBJ1-2): ETGVTQSPTHLIKTRGQQVTLRCSSQSGHNTVSWYQQALGQGPQFIFQYYREEENGRGNFPPRFSGLQFPNYSSELNVNALELDDSALYLCASSLGQDNYGYTFGSGTRLTVV.

The V gene is TRBV4-2, the J gene TRBJ2-1, with D maybe TRBD2 (5 bases). V was cut by 0 bases and J by 6 bases, with 9 bases left in between. Germline CDR1 is LGHNA and CDR2 is YNFKEQ. This CDR3 comprises 14 residues. For the CDR3, the DNA is TGTGCCAGCAGCCAAGATCGGGGTTCCAATGAGCAGTTCTTC. Its protein is CASSQDRGSNEQFF.

J is TRBJ2-3 and V is TRBV5-5; tentatively, D is TRBD2 (5 bases). Germline V gene data show CDR1 as SGHKS and CDR2 as YYEKEE (reference sequence). The CDR3 is made up of 14 amino acids. The V gene lost 1 base and the J gene lost 4 bases, with 10 bases spanning the gap. The CDR3 region has the DNA TGTGCCAGCAGCTTGCGAGCGAGGGCAGATACGCAGTATTTT. This sequence encodes CASSLRARADTQYF. Variable domain in full (rest from reference TRBV5-5 and TRBJ2-3): DAGVTQSPTHLIKTRGQQVTLRCSPISGHKSVSWYQQVLGQGPQFIFQYYEKEERGRGNFPDRFSARQFPNYSSELNVNALLLGDSALYLCASSLRARADTQYFGPGTRLTVL.

The sample holds one count of this clone. The chain uses TRBV3-1 (or the pseudogene TRBV3-2) and TRBJ2-5, with 8 positions matching TRBD2. Looked up from germline, CDR1 is LGHDT and CDR2 is YNNKEL (reference sequence). The junction had 4 bases not matched to a gene; V was cut back by 4 bases and J by 0 bases. The CDR3 totals 15 residues. CDR3 sequence: CASSPPGLDQETQYF. The CDR3 DNA reads as TGTGCCAGCAGCCCTCCGGGACTAGACCAAGAGACCCAGTACTTC.

V gene TRBV6-6 combines with J gene TRBJ2-7; 10 positions match TRBD1. CDR3 length: 17 amino acids. Germline V CDR1 and CDR2: MNHNY, SVGAGI (reference sequence). The V gene end was trimmed by 5 bases and the J gene end by 5 bases; junction bases not matched to a gene: 15. CDR3 region: CASSPLLVRDRGNEQYF. The CDR3, as DNA: TGTGCCAGCAGTCCTCTATTGGTTCGGGACAGGGGCAACGAGCAGTACTTC.

The chain recombines TRBV14 with TRBJ1-1; 7 nucleotides agree with TRBD1. The CDR3 totals 15 residues. Germline assignment: CDR1 SGHDN and CDR2 FVKESK. V shed 1 base and J 10 bases; nucleotides not matched to a gene: 12. CDR3 bases: TGTGCCAGCAGCCAAGGACAGGGCGGTGGGATGGTAGCTTTCTTT. Protein sequence: CASSQGQGGGMVAFF.

This chain joins TRBV13 and TRBJ2-7; 8 nucleotides agree with TRBD2. The germline CDR1 and CDR2 sequences are PRHDT and FYEKMQ (reference sequence). This CDR3 has 15 residues. V was clipped by 2 bases and J by 5 bases; unmatched bases: 8. The CDR3 DNA reads TGTGCCAGCAGCTTACCCGGGACTAGTTTCAACGAGCAGTACTTC. This sequence encodes CASSLPGTSFNEQYF.

The chain couples TRBV15 to TRBJ2-7; TRBD2 agrees at 11 bases. The germline V gene has CDR1 LNHNV and CDR2 YYDKDF (reference sequence). Trimming removed 1 base from V and 2 bases from J; junction bases left unmatched: 4. This CDR3 comprises 16 residues. CDR3 nucleotides: TGTGCCACCAGCAGAGTACAGGGACTAGCGGCCTACGAGCAGTACTTC. Protein sequence: CATSRVQGLAAYEQYF.

V gene TRBV2 combines with J gene TRBJ1-5; tentative D call: TRBD1 (6 bases). The CDR3 covers 15 residues. Deletions cut 3 bases from V and 3 bases from J, with 12 bases between. Germline V gives CDR1 SNHLY, CDR2 FYNNEI. The CDR3, as DNA: TGTGCCAGCAGTGAGTACAGGGATAACAATCAGCCCCAGCATTTT. Protein product: CASSEYRDNNQPQHF.